The 23 T cell receptor beta chains reported below all come from one sample, sequenced in a study of CD8+CD57+ T cells in acquired aplastic anemia. The template used for profiling TCR beta VDJ and CDR3 was genomic DNA. TCRdb recomputed calls from the reads with MiXCR, one row per CDR3 protein. The sample carries about 210,000 distinct CDR3 sequences, approximately 60% recorded once. The sample comprised sorted CD4+, CD8+, or CD8+CD57+ T cells (not recorded which) from PBMCs. Receptor source: a human donor in good health.

The chain employs TRBV6-5 and TRBJ2-6, with D maybe TRBD1 (5 bases). Deletions cut 2 bases from V and 0 bases from J, with 5 bases between. The CDR3 has 15 amino acids. Germline loops: CDR1 MNHEY, CDR2 SVGAGI. CDR3 sequence (DNA): TGTGCCAGCAGTTACGGGGCCTCTGGGGCCAACGTCCTGACTTTC. It yields the protein CASSYGASGANVLTF.

This clonotype was seen only once. The chain links TRBV5-1 to TRBJ2-7; the match to TRBD2 covers 7 bases. V was clipped by 4 bases and J by 3 bases; unmatched bases: 10. The CDR3 contains 15 residues. Looked up from germline, CDR1 is SGHRS and CDR2 is YFSETQ. The CDR3 reads CASSPGEGGGYEQYF. CDR3 in DNA: TGCGCCAGCAGCCCCGGGGAGGGAGGAGGCTACGAGCAGTACTTC.

At least ten counts were recorded for this clonotype. J is TRBJ2-7 and V is TRBV9; D unresolved. Germline loops: CDR1 SGDLS, CDR2 YYNGEE. V lost 4 bases and J lost 1, with 9 bases in between. This CDR3 comprises 13 residues. CDR3 DNA sequence: TGTGCCAGCAGCCTAACAGAGTCCTACGAGCAGTACTTC. Translating it yields CASSLTESYEQYF.

The chain recombines TRBV2 with TRBJ2-5, with 8 bases identical to TRBD1. The length of the CDR3 is 13 residues. The germline CDR1 and CDR2 sequences are SNHLY and FYNNEI. The V and J ends lost 4 bases and 3 bases, in that order; junction bases with no gene match: 1. The CDR3: CASSGTGKETQYF. In DNA, the CDR3 is TGTGCCAGCAGTGGGACAGGGAAAGAGACCCAGTACTTC. The full variable domain, with the rest looked up from reference TRBV2 and TRBJ2-5, is EPEVTQTPSHQVTQMGQEVILRCVPISNHLYFYWYRQILGQKVEFLVSFYNNEISEKSEIFDDQFSVERPDGSNFTLKIRSTKLEDSAMYFCASSGTGKETQYFGPGTRLLVL.

The CDR3: CASSLAGLNEQYF. The CDR3 DNA is TGTGCCAGCAGCTTAGCAGGGTTGAACGAGCAGTACTTC. The J gene is TRBJ2-7, the V gene TRBV7-3, with D maybe TRBD1 (5 bases). The germline gives CDR1 SGHTA, CDR2 FQGTGA. The CDR3 is 13 amino acids. V gave up 2 bases and J gave up 5 bases, with 10 bases separating them. The whole variable domain, filled in from reference TRBV7-3 and TRBJ2-7, reads GAGVSQTPSNKVTEKGKYVELRCDPISGHTALYWYRQSLGQGPEFLIYFQGTGAADDSGLPNDRFFAVRPEGSVSTLKIQRTERGDSAVYLCASSLAGLNEQYFGPGTRLTVT.

The rearrangement uses TRBV29-1 and TRBJ2-7; D gene uncertain. The germline V gene encodes CDR1 SQVTM and CDR2 ANQGSEA. Between the trimmed V and J ends, which lost 0 bases and 0 bases, there was a span of 15 bases. CDR3 length equals 16 residues. CDR3 protein: CSVEDDVGGVSYEQYF. The CDR3 DNA sequence: TGCAGCGTTGAAGACGACGTAGGCGGCGTCTCCTACGAGCAGTACTTC.

In its sample, this clonotype was seen once. The chain employs TRBV7-9 and TRBJ1-1; D gene ambiguous. Germline V gene sequence: CDR1 SEHNR, CDR2 FQNEAQ (reference sequence). The CDR3 is 17 residues long. The ends were cut back, 5 bases at V and 0 bases at J, with 19 bases in the middle. The CDR3 loop reads CASSRLGMGLMNTEAFF. CDR3 bases: TGTGCCAGCAGCCGACTAGGAATGGGTCTCATGAACACTGAAGCTTTCTTT.

Concerning this clonotype itself: The junction departs from the called germline gene at one end, perhaps through a read error. The chain is built from TRBV7-9 and TRBJ2-7, with a weak D call TRBD2 (5 bases). Germline V lookup: CDR1 SEHNR, CDR2 FQNEAQ (reference sequence). CDR3 length: 15 residues. The CDR3 loop reads CASSLVGNPADEQYF. As DNA, the CDR3 is TGCGCCAGCAGCTTGGTCGGGAACCCCGCGGACGAGCAGTACTTC. The entire variable domain, with the rest obtained from reference TRBV7-9 and TRBJ2-7, is as follows: DTGVSQNPRHKITKRGQNVTFRCDPISEHNRLYWYRQTLGQGPEFLTYFQNEAQLEKSRLLSDRFSAERPKGSFSTLEIQRTEQGDSAMYLCASSLVGNPADEQYFGPGTRLTVT.

Many counts were recorded for this clonotype. The chain carries TRBV6-4 and TRBJ2-1; a weak D match, TRBD1 (6 bases). Trimming took off 5 bases at V and 8 bases at J, with 19 bases between the two ends. The germline CDR1 and CDR2 sequences are MRHNA and SNTAGT. The CDR3 runs 15 residues. The CDR3 bases are TGTGCCAGCAGTCCGGGACAAACGCCGTCCGATGAGCAGTTCTTC. Translation gives CASSPGQTPSDEQFF.

This chain joins TRBV19 and TRBJ2-4; a possible D gene is TRBD2 (6 bases). The CDR3 loop spans 15 amino acids. Germline V gene sequence: CDR1 LNHDA, CDR2 SQIVND (reference sequence). Trimming left V 3 bases short and J 7 bases short, with 16 bases between. CDR3 loop: CASSIEAGRTNIQYF. CDR3 nucleotides: TGTGCCAGTAGTATCGAGGCAGGGAGGACGAACATTCAGTACTTC.

V is TRBV7-3 and J is TRBJ2-1; 13 bases agree with TRBD2. Trimming took 5 bases from V and 12 from J; bases not matched to a gene: 7. The germline gives CDR1 SGHTA, CDR2 FQGTGA. The CDR3 is 14 amino acids. The CDR3 loop is CASSHTSGGAGQFF. The CDR3 DNA reads as TGTGCCAGCAGCCATACTAGCGGGGGGGCCGGGCAGTTCTTC.

This clonotype came up once. The rearrangement uses TRBV7-9 and TRBJ2-2, with D unresolved. Germline CDR1 SEHNR, CDR2 FQNEAQ (reference sequence). The CDR3 extends over 15 amino acids. V lost 7 bases, J lost 4 bases, and 16 bases lay in between. The chain's CDR3 is CASTLMVRATGELFF. The DNA for the CDR3 is TGTGCCAGCACCCTCATGGTCCGGGCCACCGGGGAGCTGTTTTTT.

This chain links TRBV10-3 with TRBJ1-6; D may be TRBD1 (6 bases). This CDR3 is built from 16 residues. CDR1 is ENHRY, CDR2 SYGVKD, per germline. The ends were cut back, 1 base at V and 5 bases at J, with 12 bases in the middle. CDR3 protein: CAISEYRAGDNSPLHF. CDR3 sequence (DNA): TGTGCCATCAGTGAGTACAGGGCCGGGGATAATTCACCCCTCCACTTT.

In this sample, this clonotype turned up a few times. V usage is TRBV6-1 and J usage is TRBJ1-2, with a possible D match to TRBD1 (5 bases). CDR3 length: 12 residues. CDR1 MNHNS and CDR2 SASEGT come from the germline V gene. The V end was cut by 7 bases, the J end by 2 bases, with 8 bases between. CDR3 sequence (DNA): TGTGCCAGCATCTCAGGGAACTATGGCTACACCTTC. This translates into CASISGNYGYTF.

The chain has TRBV5-1 and TRBJ1-1; the D gene is possibly TRBD1 (5 bases). V was pared by 0 bases and J by 7 bases, with 16 bases between. Germline CDR1 and CDR2: SGHRS and YFSETQ. The CDR3 is 15 residues long. The CDR3 loop is CASSLVGRAGGEAFF. For the CDR3, the DNA is TGCGCCAGCAGCTTGGTTGGGAGGGCGGGGGGTGAAGCTTTCTTT.

This clonotype was seen only a few times. This chain links TRBV30 with TRBJ1-5, with 8 bases matching TRBD1. Germline V CDR1 and CDR2: GTSNPN, SVGIG (reference sequence). V lost 0 bases, J lost 7 bases, and 11 bases stayed unmatched. The CDR3 extends over 16 amino acids. The CDR3, as DNA: TGTGCCTGGAGTGTAGGTCGGTTGGCAGGGGGCCAGCCCCAGCATTTT. Amino acids: CAWSVGRLAGGQPQHF.

This clonotype was found a few times. This chain links TRBV20-1 with TRBJ2-7; 9 bases match TRBD2. The trim removed 0 bases at V and 3 bases at J, leaving 3 bases unmatched. The CDR3 extends over 14 amino acids. Germline V CDR1 and CDR2: DFQATT, SNEGSKA (reference sequence). The CDR3 here is CSARDPLAGYEQYF. As DNA, the CDR3 is TGCAGTGCTAGAGATCCACTAGCGGGCTACGAGCAGTACTTC.

V and J are TRBV4-1 and TRBJ2-7, with D possibly being TRBD1 (6 bases). Germline V CDR1 and CDR2: MGHRA, YSYEKL. Trimming left V 4 bases short and J 6 bases short, with 16 bases between. There are 14 residues in the CDR3. Written as DNA, the CDR3 is TGCGCCAGCAGCCCGACAGGATCCGCGGGCGAGCAGTACTTC. Residues: CASSPTGSAGEQYF.

The rearrangement links TRBV20-1 to TRBJ1-2; 8 bases fit TRBD1. The J segment lost 4 bases and the V segment lost 3 bases, leaving 7 bases of the junction unmatched. The V gene's germline CDR1 is DFQATT and CDR2 SNEGSKA (reference sequence). This CDR3 has 14 amino acids. CDR3 bases: TGCAGTGCTAGCAGACCGGGACAGGCCTATGGCTACACCTTC. Protein sequence: CSASRPGQAYGYTF.

A note on this clonotype: The junction shows a germline mismatch at one end, possibly a read error. The J gene is TRBJ2-5, the V gene TRBV2, with D unresolved. Germline lookup yields CDR1 SNHLY and CDR2 FYNNEI. The CDR3 spans 9 residues. The CDR3 bases are TGTGCCAGCAGTTACGGAGTTTCATTC. It encodes CASSYGVSF. The full variable domain, in which reference TRBV2 and TRBJ2-5 provide the parts outside the CDR3, is EPEVTQTPSHQVTQMGQEVILRCVPISNHLYFYWYRQILGQKVEFLVSFYNNEISEKSEIFDDQFSVERPDGSNFTLKIRSTKLEDSAMYFCASSYGVSFGPGTRLLVL.

Note on this clonotype: Germline is not matched at one junction end, which may reflect a read error. The rearrangement links TRBV10-1 to TRBJ2-7; D gene ambiguous. The germline gives CDR1 WNHNN, CDR2 SYGVQD (reference sequence). There are 14 residues in the CDR3. CDR3 bases: TGCGCCAGCAGTGAGGGGCCAAGCTCCTACGAGCGGTACTTC. Protein product: CASSEGPSSYERYF.

The J gene is TRBJ2-5, the V gene TRBV10-1; D is ambiguous. The CDR3 contains 13 residues. V was pared by 0 bases and J by 5 bases, with 7 bases between. Germline-derived CDR1 and CDR2 are WNHNN and SYGVQD (reference sequence). The CDR3 sequence: CASSESTAETQYF. Here the CDR3 DNA reads TGCGCCAGCAGTGAGTCGACGGCGGAGACCCAGTACTTC.

Only a few counts were recorded for this clonotype. Its ends do not fully match the called genes, so a read error is possible. The chain combines TRBV6-5 with TRBJ2-5, with 7 bases fitting TRBD1. The CDR3 length is 11 residues. Germline V gene sequence: CDR1 MNHEY, CDR2 SVGAGI. The CDR3 is CASSITTGISF. CDR3 nucleotide sequence: TGTGCCAGCAGTATTACGACAGGGATTTCATTC.